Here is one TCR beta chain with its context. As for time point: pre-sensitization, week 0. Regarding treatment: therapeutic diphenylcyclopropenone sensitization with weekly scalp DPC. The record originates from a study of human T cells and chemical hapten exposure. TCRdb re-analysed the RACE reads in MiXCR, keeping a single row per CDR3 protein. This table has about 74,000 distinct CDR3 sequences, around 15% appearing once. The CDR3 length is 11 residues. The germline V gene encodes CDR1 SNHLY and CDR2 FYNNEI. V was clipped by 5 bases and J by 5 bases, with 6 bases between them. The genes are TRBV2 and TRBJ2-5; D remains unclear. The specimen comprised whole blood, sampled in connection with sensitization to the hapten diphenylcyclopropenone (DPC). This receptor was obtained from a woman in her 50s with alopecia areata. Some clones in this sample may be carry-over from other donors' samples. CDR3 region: CASSREETQYF. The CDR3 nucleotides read TGTGCCAGCAGTCGAGAGGAGACCCAGTACTTC.